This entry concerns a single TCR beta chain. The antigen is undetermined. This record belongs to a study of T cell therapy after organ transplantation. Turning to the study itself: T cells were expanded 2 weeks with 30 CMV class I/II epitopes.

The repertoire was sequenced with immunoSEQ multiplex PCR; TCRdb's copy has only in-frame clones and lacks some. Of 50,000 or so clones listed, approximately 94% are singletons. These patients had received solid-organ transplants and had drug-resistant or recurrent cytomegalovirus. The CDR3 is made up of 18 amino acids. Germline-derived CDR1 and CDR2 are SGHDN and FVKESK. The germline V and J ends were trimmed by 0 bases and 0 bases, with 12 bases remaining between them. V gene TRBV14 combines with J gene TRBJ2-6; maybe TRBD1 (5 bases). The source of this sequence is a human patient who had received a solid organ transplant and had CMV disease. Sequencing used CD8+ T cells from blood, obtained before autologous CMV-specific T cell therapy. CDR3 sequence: CASSQDTGTLSGANVLTF. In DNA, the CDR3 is TGTGCCAGCAGCCAAGACACAGGAACGCTCTCTGGGGCCAACGTCCTGACTTTC.